This paragraph covers one T cell receptor beta chain sequence. V was trimmed by 5 bases and J by 4 bases, leaving 12 bases between them. CDR1 and CDR2 from the germline V gene are MNHEY and SMNVEV (reference sequence). This CDR3 is 14 amino acids long. The data stem from a study of blood T cell repertoires in COVID-19. Study-level information: PBMCs, B-cell-depleted T cells, or T cells were the source of the cDNA or gDNA that made up the material.

The protocol was immunoSEQ multiplex PCR, while the TCRdb copy is restricted to in-frame clones and leaves out a portion. Found here are roughly 180,000 clones, around 80% of them singletons; the top ten hold 12%. This receptor was obtained from a woman older than 75 with COVID-19, enrolled during active disease. The sample taken for sequencing was peripheral blood. The rearrangement uses TRBV27 and TRBJ1-5; D remains unclear. The CDR3 DNA is TGTGCCAGCAGTCCCATGGGAGCTAATCAGCCCCAGCATTTT. This translates into CASSPMGANQPQHF.